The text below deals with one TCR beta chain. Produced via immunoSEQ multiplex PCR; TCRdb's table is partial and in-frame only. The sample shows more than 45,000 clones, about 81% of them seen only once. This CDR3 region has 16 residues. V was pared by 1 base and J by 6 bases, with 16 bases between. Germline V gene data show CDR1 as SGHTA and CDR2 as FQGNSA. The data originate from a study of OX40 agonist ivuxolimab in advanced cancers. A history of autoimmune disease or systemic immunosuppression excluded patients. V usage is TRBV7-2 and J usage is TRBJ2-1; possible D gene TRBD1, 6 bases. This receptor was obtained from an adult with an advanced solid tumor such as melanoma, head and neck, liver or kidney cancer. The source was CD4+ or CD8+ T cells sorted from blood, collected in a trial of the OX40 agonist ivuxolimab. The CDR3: CASSLVRLGAVNEQFF. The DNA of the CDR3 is TGTGCCAGCAGCTTAGTTCGACTGGGGGCTGTCAATGAGCAGTTCTTC.